This TCR beta chain originates from a study of T cells in localized non-small cell lung cancer. CDR3 size: 14 residues. In germline, CDR1 is GTSNPN, CDR2 SVGIG (reference sequence). Trimming left V 5 bases short and J 0 bases short, with 11 bases between. Repertoires were generated with immunoSEQ multiplex PCR, while TCRdb's copy carries only in-frame clones and drops some. The data contain 15,000 or so clones, approximately 90% of them seen just once; the ten biggest clones take up 2.5% to 3%. The TCR was taken from a man aged 35-75 years with stage III lung adenocarcinoma. The J gene is TRBJ1-3, the V gene TRBV30; the D gene is possibly TRBD1 (5 bases). This material consisted of peripheral blood mononuclear cells, taken before any cancer treatment. As DNA, the CDR3 is TGTGCCTGGGGGGCGGGGAGCTCTGGAAACACCATATATTTT. Translated: CAWGAGSSGNTIYF. Supplemented by reference TRBV30 and TRBJ1-3, the full variable domain reads SQTIHQWPATLVQPVGSPLSLECTVEGTSNPNLYWYRQAAGRGLQLLFYSVGIGQISSEVPQNLSASRPQDRQFILSSKKLLLSDSGFYLCAWGAGSSGNTIYFGEGSWLTVV.